This T cell receptor (beta chain) was sequenced during a study of T cell clonality in common variable immunodeficiency. Findings and limits, study-wide: TCRbeta clonality was increased in CVID versus healthy controls. Shared TCRbeta clones were fewer between CVID subjects than controls.

Most patients and controls had Caucasian heritage. With 5 bases clipped from V and 0 bases from J, the junction kept 2 bases outside the gene matches. Per germline, CDR1 SEHNR and CDR2 FQNEAQ (reference sequence). The CDR3 has 15 residues. CVID and control samples used equivalent genomic DNA input. Clones were sequenced by immunoSEQ multiplex PCR, and TCRdb holds only the in-frame ones, with some missing. The repertoire shows about 39,000 clones, none seen only once; the top ten take less than 3%. In its sample, this clone was seen many times. Its antigen is undetermined. The CDR3 end lies 3 residues beyond the end of the read and is filled in from the germline J gene.

The source material was peripheral blood mononuclear cells. This chain joins TRBV7-9 and TRBJ2-5; 11 bases fit TRBD2. This clonotype was obtained from a person aged 18 to 75 in good health. CDR3 residues: CASSVGLADQETQYF. Incomplete CDR3 DNA: TGTGCCAGCAGCGTGGGACTAGCGGACCAAGAGACC.